This entry is about one T cell receptor (beta chain). Antigen specificity is unknown. Tumor samples were taken before definitive surgery or chemotherapy. This specimen comes from a study of high-grade serous ovarian cancer treatment subgroups. Across the study: Samples averaged approximately 15,000 reads and about 7,500 unique TCR beta rearrangements. Points from the study as a whole: CDR1 and CDR2 were left unanalyzed; analyses focused on CDR3. Same-patient tumor repertoires overlapped at about 0.11 to 0.85; different patients barely overlapped.

Clones were sequenced by immunoSEQ multiplex PCR, and TCRdb holds only the in-frame ones, with some missing. The table shows more than 4,000 clones, with approximately 77% occurring only once. Per the germline V gene, CDR1 is SGHVS and CDR2 is FNYEAQ. This CDR3 comprises 16 residues. V lost 1 base and J 1 base, leaving 12 bases between the germline ends. This TCR came from a human donor with high-grade serous ovarian cancer. The sample was tumor tissue. The rearrangement joins TRBV7-6 to TRBJ2-3; TRBD2 is a possible D gene (5 bases). The CDR3 DNA follows: TGTGCCAGCAGCTTAGAAGTGCGGGTGGGCACAGATACGCAGTATTTT. This translates into CASSLEVRVGTDTQYF. Using reference TRBV7-6 and TRBJ2-3 for the parts outside the CDR3, the full variable domain is GAGVSQSPRYKVTKRGQDVALRCDPISGHVSLYWYRQALGQGPEFLTYFNYEAQQDKSGLPNDRFSAERPEGSISTLTIQRTEQRDSAMYRCASSLEVRVGTDTQYFGPGTRLTVL.